One and the same sample provided the 7 T cell receptor beta chains below, sequenced in a study. TCRdb itself ran the 5' RACE reads through MiXCR, one entry per CDR3 protein. The sample contains some 8,700 distinct CDR3 sequences, 25% to 30% of which appear only once. The sample was naive CD4+ T cells sorted from a lymph node. The subset here: naive CD4+ T cells, CD4+CD45RA+CD25-. These receptors were obtained from a female donor with breast cancer.

The sample holds one count of this clonotype. This may be a read error, as it is one base from a much larger clone. The chain couples TRBV20-1 to TRBJ2-4, with TRBD1 identical over 8 bases. The germline V gene has CDR1 DFQATT and CDR2 SNEGSKA (reference sequence). The length of the CDR3 is 13 residues. CDR3 region: CSATATGVNMQYF. CDR3 nucleotides: TGCAGTGCTACCGCGACAGGGGTTAACATGCAGTACTTC.

V and J are TRBV27 and TRBJ2-7; TRBD1 is a possible D gene (6 bases). The V gene's germline CDR1 is MNHEY and CDR2 SMNVEV (reference sequence). CDR3 length: 13 amino acids. The ends were cut back, 5 bases at V and 7 bases at J, with 15 bases in the middle. In nucleotides, the CDR3 is TGTGCCAGCAGTACAACGGACAGTCGGGAGCAGTACTTC. This sequence encodes CASSTTDSREQYF.

As concerns this clonotype: This may come from a read error, since a much larger clone is one base off. The chain carries TRBV24-1 and TRBJ1-1; 7 positions match TRBD1. CDR1 KGHDR and CDR2 SFDVKD come from the germline V gene. Trimming cost V 7 bases and J 2 bases; bases outside gene matches: 3. The CDR3 runs to 13 residues. The CDR3 DNA sequence: TGTGCCACCAGAGGACAGGCCAACACTGAAGCTTTCTTT. The encoded protein is CATRGQANTEAFF.

With regard to this clonotype: Given a much more abundant clone one base away, this may be a read error. In DNA, the CDR3 is TGCAGTGCTAGGTGGGGAGATACGCAGTATTTT. As protein: CSARWGDTQYF. The rearrangement links TRBV20-1 to TRBJ2-3; D is unclear. Trimming cost V 3 bases and J 5 bases, with 6 bases left between them. The germline gives CDR1 DFQATT, CDR2 SNEGSKA (reference sequence). The length of the CDR3 is 11 residues.

The chain uses TRBV28 and TRBJ1-1; 7 positions agree with TRBD1. The CDR3 totals 15 residues. Germline V gives CDR1 MDHEN, CDR2 SYDVKM. The V gene end was trimmed by 6 bases and the J gene end by 0 bases; junction bases not matched to a gene: 7. The CDR3 sequence is CASSLTDRMNTEAFF. The CDR3, as DNA: TGTGCCAGCAGCCTGACGGACAGGATGAACACTGAAGCTTTCTTT.

This sequence joins TRBV6-1 and TRBJ2-1, with D perhaps being TRBD1 or TRBD2 (5 bases each). The CDR3 is 17 amino acids. Trimming shortened V by 6 bases and J by 0 bases, and 18 bases separated the two germline ends. Germline values: CDR1 MNHNS, CDR2 SASEGT. CDR3: CASRPTPGPSSYNEQFF. The CDR3 coding sequence is TGTGCCAGCAGACCCACTCCGGGACCCAGCTCCTACAATGAGCAGTTCTTC.

V usage is TRBV12-3 or TRBV12-4 and J usage is TRBJ2-3; D unclear. The CDR3 sequence is 15 residues long. V lost 3 bases to trimming and J lost 1 base, with 11 bases between them. The CDR3 bases are TGTGCCAGCAGTTTTTCATCAGGCGGCACAGATACGCAGTATTTT. Amino acid sequence: CASSFSSGGTDTQYF.